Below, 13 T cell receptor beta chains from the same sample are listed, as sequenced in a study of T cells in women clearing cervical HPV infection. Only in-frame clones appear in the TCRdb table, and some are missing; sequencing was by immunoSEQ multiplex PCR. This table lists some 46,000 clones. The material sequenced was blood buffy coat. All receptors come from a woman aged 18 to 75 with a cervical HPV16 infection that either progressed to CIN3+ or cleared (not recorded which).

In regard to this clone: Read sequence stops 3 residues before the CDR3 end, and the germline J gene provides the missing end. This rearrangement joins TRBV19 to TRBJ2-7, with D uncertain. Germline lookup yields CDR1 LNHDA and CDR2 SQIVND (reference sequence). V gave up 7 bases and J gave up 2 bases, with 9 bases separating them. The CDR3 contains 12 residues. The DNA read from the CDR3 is TGTGCCAGTAATACGGTCCCCTACGAG. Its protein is CASNTVPYE. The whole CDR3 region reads CASNTVPYEQYF.

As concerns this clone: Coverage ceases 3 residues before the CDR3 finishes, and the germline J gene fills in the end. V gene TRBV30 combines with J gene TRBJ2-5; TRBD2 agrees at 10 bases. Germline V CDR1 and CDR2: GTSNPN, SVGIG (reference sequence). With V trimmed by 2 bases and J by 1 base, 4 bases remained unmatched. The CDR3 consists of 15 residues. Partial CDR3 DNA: TGTGCCTGGAGTAATAGCGGGGGGTTCCAAGAGACC. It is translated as CAWSNSGGFQET. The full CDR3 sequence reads CAWSNSGGFQETQYF.

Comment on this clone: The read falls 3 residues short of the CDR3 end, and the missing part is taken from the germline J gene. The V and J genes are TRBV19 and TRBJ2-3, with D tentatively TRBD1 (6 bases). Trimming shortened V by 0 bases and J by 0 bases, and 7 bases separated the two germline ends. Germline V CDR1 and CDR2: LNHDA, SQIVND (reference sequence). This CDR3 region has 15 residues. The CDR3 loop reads CASSIDQGSTDTQYF. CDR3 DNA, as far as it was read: TGTGCCAGTAGTATAGATCAGGGGAGCACAGATACG.

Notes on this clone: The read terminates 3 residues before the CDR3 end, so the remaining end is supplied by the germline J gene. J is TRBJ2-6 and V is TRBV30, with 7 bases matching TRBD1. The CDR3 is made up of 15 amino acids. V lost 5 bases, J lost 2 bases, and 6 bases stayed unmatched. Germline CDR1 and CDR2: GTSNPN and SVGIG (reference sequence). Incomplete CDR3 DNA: TGTGCCTGGGGAGACCAGGGGGCTGGGGCCAACGTC. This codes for CAWGDQGAGANV. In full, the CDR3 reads CAWGDQGAGANVLTF.

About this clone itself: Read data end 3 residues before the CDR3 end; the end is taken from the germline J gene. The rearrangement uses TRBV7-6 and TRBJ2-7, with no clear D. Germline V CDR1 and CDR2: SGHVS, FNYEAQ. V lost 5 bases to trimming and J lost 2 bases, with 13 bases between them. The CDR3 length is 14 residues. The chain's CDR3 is CASSPLSPAYEQYF. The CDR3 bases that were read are TGTGCCAGCAGCCCCTTATCCCCAGCCTACGAG.

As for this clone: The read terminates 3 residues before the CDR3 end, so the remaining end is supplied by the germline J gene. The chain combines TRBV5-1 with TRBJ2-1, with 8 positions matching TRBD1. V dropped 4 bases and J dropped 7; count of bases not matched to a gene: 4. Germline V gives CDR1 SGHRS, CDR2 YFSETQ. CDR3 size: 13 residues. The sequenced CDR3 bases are TGCGCCAGCAGCCTCGGACAGGGTAATGAG. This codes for CASSLGQGNE. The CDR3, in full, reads CASSLGQGNEQFF.

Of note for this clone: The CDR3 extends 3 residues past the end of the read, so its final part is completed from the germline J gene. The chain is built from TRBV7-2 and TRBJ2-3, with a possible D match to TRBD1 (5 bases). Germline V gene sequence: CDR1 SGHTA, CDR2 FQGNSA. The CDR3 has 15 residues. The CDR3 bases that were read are TGTGCCAGCAGCTTAGCCTGGGGCGGCAATCAGCCG. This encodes CASSLAWGGNQP. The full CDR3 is CASSLAWGGNQPQYF. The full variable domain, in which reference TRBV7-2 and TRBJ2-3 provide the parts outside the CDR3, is GAGVSQSPSNKVTEKGKDVELRCDPISGHTALYWYRQSLGQGLEFLIYFQGNSAPDKSGLPSDRFSAERTGGSVSTLTIQRTQQEDSAVYLCASSLAWGGNQPQYFGPGTRLTVL.

Here the CDR3 reads CASSLVGTGGYSYEQYF. The sequenced part of the CDR3 DNA is TGTGCCAGCAGCTTAGTGGGTACGGGGGGTTACTCCTACGAG. The chain recombines TRBV7-8 with TRBJ2-7, with 7 positions matching TRBD2. Read data end 3 residues before the CDR3 end; the end is taken from the germline J gene. The germline CDR1 and CDR2 sequences are SGHVS and FQNEAQ. This CDR3 region has 17 residues. Trimming removed 1 base from V and 0 bases from J; junction bases left unmatched: 9. Using reference TRBV7-8 and TRBJ2-7 for the parts outside the CDR3, the full variable domain is GAGVSQSPRYKVAKRGQDVALRCDPISGHVSLFWYQQALGQGPEFLTYFQNEAQLDKSGLPSDRFFAERPEGSVSTLKIQRTQQEDSAVYLCASSLVGTGGYSYEQYFGPGTRLTVT.

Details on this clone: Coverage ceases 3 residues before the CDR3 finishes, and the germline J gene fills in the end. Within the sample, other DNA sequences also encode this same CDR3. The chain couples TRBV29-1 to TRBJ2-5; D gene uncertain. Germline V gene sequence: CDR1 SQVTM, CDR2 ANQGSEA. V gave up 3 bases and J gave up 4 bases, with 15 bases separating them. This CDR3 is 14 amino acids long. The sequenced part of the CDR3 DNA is TGCAGCGTTGACGAGGCTTTGTTGGCAGAGACC. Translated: CSVDEALLAET. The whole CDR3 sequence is CSVDEALLAETQYF.

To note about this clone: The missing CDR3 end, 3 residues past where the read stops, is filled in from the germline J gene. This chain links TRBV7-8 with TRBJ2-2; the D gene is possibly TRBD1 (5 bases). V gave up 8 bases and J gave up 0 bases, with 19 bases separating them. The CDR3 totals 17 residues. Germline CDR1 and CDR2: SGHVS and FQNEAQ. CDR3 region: CASAGLGWASNTGELFF. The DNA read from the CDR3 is TGTGCCAGCGCAGGGCTCGGTTGGGCGTCGAACACCGGGGAG.

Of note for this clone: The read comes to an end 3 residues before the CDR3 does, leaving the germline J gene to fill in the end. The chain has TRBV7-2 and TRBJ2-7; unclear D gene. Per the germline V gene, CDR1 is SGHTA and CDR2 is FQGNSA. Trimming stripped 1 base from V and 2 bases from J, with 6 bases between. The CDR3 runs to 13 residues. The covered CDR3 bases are TGTGCCAGCAGCTTAGGCGGTCCCTACGAG. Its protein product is CASSLGGPYE. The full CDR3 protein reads CASSLGGPYEQYF.

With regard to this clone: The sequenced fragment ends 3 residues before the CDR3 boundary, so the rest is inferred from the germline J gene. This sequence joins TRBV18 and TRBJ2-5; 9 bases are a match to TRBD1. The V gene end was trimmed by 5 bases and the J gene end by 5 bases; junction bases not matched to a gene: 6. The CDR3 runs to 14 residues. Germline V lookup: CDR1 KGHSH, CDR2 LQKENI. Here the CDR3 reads CASSTGGAWETQYF. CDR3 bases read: TGTGCCAGCTCAACAGGGGGCGCGTGGGAGACC.

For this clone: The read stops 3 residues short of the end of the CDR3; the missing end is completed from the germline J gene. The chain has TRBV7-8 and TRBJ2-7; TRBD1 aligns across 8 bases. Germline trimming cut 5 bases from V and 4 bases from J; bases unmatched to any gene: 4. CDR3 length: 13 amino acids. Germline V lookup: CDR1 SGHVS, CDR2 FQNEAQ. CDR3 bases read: TGTGCCAGCAGCCCGACAGGGGTGTACGAG. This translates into CASSPTGVYE. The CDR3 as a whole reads CASSPTGVYEQYF.